The 4 T cell receptor beta chains below were found in one sample sequenced in a study of vaccination effects on CD4 cells after COVID-19. Some clones are missing from TCRdb's copy, which holds only in-frame ones; the method was immunoSEQ multiplex PCR. Of about 70,000 clones in the sample, around 70% are singletons; the top ten hold under 6%. Their antigen targets remain unknown. Ahead of sequencing, the ViraFEST assay grew antigen-specific CD4+ T cells using viral peptide pools. Following culture for under 12 days, CD4+ T cells were isolated. This person's SARS-CoV-2 infection, confirmed by PCR, occurred between March and December 2020. Sequencing used CD4+ T cells from PBMCs cultured with HIV peptides, obtained before COVID-19 vaccination. Regarding subset: HIV-1 Nef peptide pool negative control/reference culture. The receptors originated from a human donor who had a prior SARS-CoV-2 infection.

The chain links TRBV5-4 to TRBJ2-7; the D call may be TRBD1 or TRBD2 (6 bases each). V dropped 0 bases and J dropped 1 base, with 17 bases sitting between them. In germline, CDR1 is SGHNT, CDR2 YYREEE (reference sequence). The CDR3 runs 17 residues. The CDR3 nucleotides read TGTGCCAGCAGCTTGGCCGTGGGGGCGGGATTATCCTACGAGCAGTACTTC. Its translation is CASSLAVGAGLSYEQYF.

The chain employs TRBV6-5 and TRBJ2-5, with D maybe TRBD2 (5 bases). The CDR3 consists of 15 residues. Germline CDR1 reads MNHEY; CDR2 reads SVGAGI. Trimming left V 0 bases short and J 1 base short, with 9 bases between. The CDR3 DNA reads as TGTGCCAGCAGTTACTCGCCACGGGGCCAAGAGACCCAGTACTTC. Translation: CASSYSPRGQETQYF.

The V and J genes are TRBV7-9 and TRBJ1-1; 7 bases agree with TRBD1. J lost 11 bases, V lost 2 bases, and 11 bases had no gene match. Germline loops: CDR1 SEHNR, CDR2 FQNEAQ (reference sequence). The CDR3 is 14 amino acids. The CDR3, as DNA: TGTGCCAGCAGCTTATACGACAGGGAGGAAGGGGCTTTCTTT. Translation: CASSLYDREEGAFF. Together with reference TRBV7-9 and TRBJ1-1, the CDR3 gives the full variable domain: DTGVSQNPRHKITKRGQNVTFRCDPISEHNRLYWYRQTLGQGPEFLTYFQNEAQLEKSRLLSDRFSAERPKGSFSTLEIQRTEQGDSAMYLCASSLYDREEGAFFGQGTRLTVV.

The genes are TRBV15 and TRBJ2-5; D is possibly TRBD2 (6 bases). Trimming took off 4 bases at V and 3 bases at J, with 12 bases between the two ends. Germline V gives CDR1 LNHNV, CDR2 YYDKDF (reference sequence). This CDR3 spans 14 amino acids. The CDR3 here is CATSNGEAEETQYF. The CDR3 region has the DNA TGTGCCACCAGCAATGGGGAGGCCGAAGAGACCCAGTACTTC.